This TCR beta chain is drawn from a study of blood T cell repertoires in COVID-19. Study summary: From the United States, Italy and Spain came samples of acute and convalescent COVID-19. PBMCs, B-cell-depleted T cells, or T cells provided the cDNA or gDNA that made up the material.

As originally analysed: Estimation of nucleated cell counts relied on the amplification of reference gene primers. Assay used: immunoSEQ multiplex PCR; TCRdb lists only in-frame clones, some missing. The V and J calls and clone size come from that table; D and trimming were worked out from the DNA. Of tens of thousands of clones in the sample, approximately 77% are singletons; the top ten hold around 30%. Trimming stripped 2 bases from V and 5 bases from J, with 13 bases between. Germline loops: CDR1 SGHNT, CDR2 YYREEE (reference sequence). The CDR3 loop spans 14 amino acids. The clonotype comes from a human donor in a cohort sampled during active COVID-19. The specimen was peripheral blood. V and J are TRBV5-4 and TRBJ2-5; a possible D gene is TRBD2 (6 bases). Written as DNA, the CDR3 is TGTGCCAGCAGCTTTGGCCAGAGCGGGGAGACCCAGTACTTC. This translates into CASSFGQSGETQYF. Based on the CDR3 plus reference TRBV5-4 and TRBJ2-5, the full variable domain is ETGVTQSPTHLIKTRGQQVTLRCSSQSGHNTVSWYQQALGQGPQFIFQYYREEENGRGNFPPRFSGLQFPNYSSELNVNALELDDSALYLCASSFGQSGETQYFGPGTRLLVL.